This T cell receptor beta chain was profiled in a study of Graves' ophthalmopathy and Graves' hyperthyroidism. Study-level results: In predicting ophthalmopathy progression, the model reached approximately 70% sensitivity and around 72% specificity. With about 87% sensitivity and less than 83% specificity, a 13-signature model separated ophthalmopathy from stable hyperthyroidism.

Trimming left V 3 bases short and J 7 bases short, with 15 bases between. The CDR3 has 14 residues. Germline-derived CDR1 and CDR2 are MDHEN and SYDVKM. Amplification targeted the TCR beta CDR3 regions, with RNA transcripts as the source material. HTBI primers were employed in first-round RT-PCR, then a second-round multiplex PCR followed. In TCRdb, the multiplex PCR reads were re-called with MiXCR into one record per CDR3 protein. The sample holds 170,000 or so distinct CDR3 sequences; roughly 37% are singletons and the top ten take around 5.8%. In this sample, this clonotype turned up many times. Its specificity is unknown.

The sample taken for sequencing was peripheral blood. This sequence was found in a woman between 35 and 50 years old with Graves' ophthalmopathy. The chain employs TRBV28 and TRBJ1-2; tentatively, D is TRBD1 (6 bases). CDR3 coding DNA: TGTGCCAGCAGTTTCGGGGGCGGGCGTCTTGGCTACACCTTC. It translates to CASSFGGGRLGYTF.